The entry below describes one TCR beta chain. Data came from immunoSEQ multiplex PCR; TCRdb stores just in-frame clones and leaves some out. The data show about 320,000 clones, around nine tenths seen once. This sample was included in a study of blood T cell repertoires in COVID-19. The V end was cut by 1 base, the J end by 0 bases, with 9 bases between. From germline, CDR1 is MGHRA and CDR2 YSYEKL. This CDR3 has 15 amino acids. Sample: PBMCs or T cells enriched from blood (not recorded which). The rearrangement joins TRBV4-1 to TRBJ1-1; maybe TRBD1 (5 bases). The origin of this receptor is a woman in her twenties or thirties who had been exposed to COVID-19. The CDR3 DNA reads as TGCGCCAGCAGCCAAGCAGGGTTCATGAACACTGAAGCTTTCTTT. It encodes CASSQAGFMNTEAFF.